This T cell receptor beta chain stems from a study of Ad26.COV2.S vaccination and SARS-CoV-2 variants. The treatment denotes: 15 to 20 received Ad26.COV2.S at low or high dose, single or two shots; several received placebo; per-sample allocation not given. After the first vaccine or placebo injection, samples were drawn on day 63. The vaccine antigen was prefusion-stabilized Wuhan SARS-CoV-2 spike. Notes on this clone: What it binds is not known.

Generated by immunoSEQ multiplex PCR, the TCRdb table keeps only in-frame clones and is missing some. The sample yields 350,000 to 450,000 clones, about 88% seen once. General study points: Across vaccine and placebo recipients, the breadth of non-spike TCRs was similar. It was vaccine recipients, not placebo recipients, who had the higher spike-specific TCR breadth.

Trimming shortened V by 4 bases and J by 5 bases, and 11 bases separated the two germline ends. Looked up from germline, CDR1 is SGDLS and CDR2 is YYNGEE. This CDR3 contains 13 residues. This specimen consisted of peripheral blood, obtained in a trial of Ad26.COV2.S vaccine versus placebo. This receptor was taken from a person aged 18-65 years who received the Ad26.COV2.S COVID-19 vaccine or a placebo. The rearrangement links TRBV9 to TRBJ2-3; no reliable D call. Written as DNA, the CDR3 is TGTGCCAGCAGCTCACAAACACTAGATACGCAGTATTTT. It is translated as CASSSQTLDTQYF.